What follows are 10 T cell receptor beta chains derived from one specimen sequenced in a study of blood T cell repertoires in COVID-19 (dated by TCRdb to 2019 to 2021). Receptor libraries were prepared by the immunoSEQ multiplex PCR assay. In TCRdb, the immuneACCESS table is reduced to in-frame sequences with V and J assigned. These tables do not hold every clone; where another copy was compared, an unresolved V gene accounts for under half, and the others remain unexplained. Here the sample has under 300,000 clones; roughly 89% occur a single time. The top ten hold around 10% of the sample. The sequenced sample consisted of PBMCs or T cells enriched from blood (not recorded which). The origin of the receptors is a man in his forties who had recovered from COVID-19.

V usage is TRBV3-1 (or the pseudogene TRBV3-2) and J usage is TRBJ2-7; 8 nucleotides align to TRBD1. The junction had 12 bases not matched to a gene; V was cut back by 3 bases and J by 5 bases. The germline CDR1 and CDR2 sequences are LGHDT and YNNKEL (reference sequence). This CDR3 has 16 amino acids. The CDR3 DNA is TGTGCCAGCAGCCACCTGACAGGGGTGTTTGGGGACGAGCAGTACTTC. This encodes CASSHLTGVFGDEQYF.

This clone was seen only once. V and J are TRBV18 and TRBJ2-6; tentative D call: TRBD1 (6 bases). CDR1 KGHSH and CDR2 LQKENI come from the germline V gene. The CDR3 spans 18 residues. Deletions cut 4 bases from V and 0 bases from J, with 16 bases between. The CDR3 nucleotides read TGTGCCAGCTCACACCCGGGACAATCGAACTCTGGGGCCAACGTCCTGACTTTC. The encoded protein is CASSHPGQSNSGANVLTF.

The chain recombines TRBV5-1 with TRBJ2-3; D is ambiguous. The V gene lost 8 bases and the J gene lost 1 base, with 17 bases spanning the gap. Germline CDR1 is SGHRS and CDR2 is YFSETQ. CDR3 length: 15 amino acids. This CDR3 reads CASLDLDLGTDTQYF. The CDR3 DNA sequence: TGCGCCAGTCTCGACTTAGACCTCGGCACAGATACGCAGTATTTT.

J is TRBJ1-2 and V is TRBV5-1; TRBD1 might be the D (6 bases). From germline, CDR1 is SGHRS and CDR2 YFSETQ. Trimming left V 0 bases short and J 0 bases short, with 9 bases between. There are 15 residues in the CDR3. The CDR3 sequence: CASSLAKGANYGYTF. In nucleotides, the CDR3 is TGCGCCAGCAGCTTGGCCAAGGGGGCTAACTATGGCTACACCTTC.

This clone was seen more than once but under ten times. CDR3 loop: CASSPGLAQERQQFF. The CDR3 region has the DNA TGTGCCAGCAGCCCGGGACTAGCTCAAGAACGACAGCAGTTCTTC. The gene calls are TRBV7-6 and TRBJ2-1; 9 nucleotides match TRBD2. The germline gives CDR1 SGHVS, CDR2 FNYEAQ. The CDR3 sequence is 15 residues long. After removal of 5 bases from V and 11 bases from J, the junction contained 13 bases not matched to a gene.

The rearrangement joins TRBV19 to TRBJ1-5; 8 nucleotides agree with TRBD1. The CDR3 spans 17 residues. Germline trimming cut 7 bases from V and 0 bases from J; bases unmatched to any gene: 11. The germline CDR1 and CDR2 sequences are LNHDA and SQIVND (reference sequence). The CDR3 DNA follows: TGTGCCAGTAAGGTCGGCGGGACAGGTTTTAGCAATCAGCCCCAGCATTTT. This translates into CASKVGGTGFSNQPQHF. Full variable domain (rest looked up from reference TRBV19 and TRBJ1-5): DGGITQSPKYLFRKEGQNVTLSCEQNLNHDAMYWYRQDPGQGLRLIYYSQIVNDFQKGDIAEGYSVSREKKESFPLTVTSAQKNPTAFYLCASKVGGTGFSNQPQHFGDGTRLSIL.

This clone was seen a single time. The chain has TRBV7-3 and TRBJ2-3, with D perhaps TRBD1 (6 bases). The CDR3 is 14 amino acids. Germline assignment: CDR1 SGHTA and CDR2 FQGTGA. The V end was cut by 4 bases, the J end by 1 base, with 9 bases between. CDR3 region: CASSWAGGTDTQYF. For the CDR3, the DNA is TGTGCCAGCAGCTGGGCAGGGGGCACAGATACGCAGTATTTT.

The chain recombines TRBV5-1 with TRBJ1-1; D is possibly TRBD1 (5 bases). The CDR3 is 14 residues long. From germline, CDR1 is SGHRS and CDR2 YFSETQ. The ends were cut back, 4 bases at V and 6 bases at J, with 16 bases in the middle. CDR3 coding DNA: TGCGCCAGCAGCCAGGGTGGCTCTTCGGCTGAAGCTTTCTTT. Residues: CASSQGGSSAEAFF. The full variable domain, completed using reference TRBV5-1 and TRBJ1-1, is KAGVTQTPRYLIKTRGQQVTLSCSPISGHRSVSWYQQTPGQGLQFLFEYFSETQRNKGNFPGRFSGRQFSNSRSEMNVSTLELGDSALYLCASSQGGSSAEAFFGQGTRLTVV.

The chain couples TRBV5-1 to TRBJ1-2; 11 bases are a match to TRBD1. This CDR3 has 18 residues. The trim removed 0 bases at V and 8 bases at J, leaving 15 bases unmatched. The germline CDR1 and CDR2 sequences are SGHRS and YFSETQ. CDR3 amino acids: CASSLASGADGTGGGYTF. The CDR3 bases are TGCGCCAGCAGCTTGGCCTCAGGAGCGGACGGGACAGGGGGAGGCTACACCTTC.

This clone was seen a handful of times. The chain employs TRBV7-9 and TRBJ2-5; 7 bases are shared with TRBD2. The CDR3 is made up of 18 amino acids. The germline gives CDR1 SEHNR, CDR2 FQNEAQ (reference sequence). Germline trimming cut 4 bases from V and 9 bases from J; bases unmatched to any gene: 23. The CDR3 coding sequence is TGTGCCAGCAGCTCCCCCCCCGCTTCCAGCGGGGACCGAGGGGCCCAGTACTTC. Encoded protein: CASSSPPASSGDRGAQYF.